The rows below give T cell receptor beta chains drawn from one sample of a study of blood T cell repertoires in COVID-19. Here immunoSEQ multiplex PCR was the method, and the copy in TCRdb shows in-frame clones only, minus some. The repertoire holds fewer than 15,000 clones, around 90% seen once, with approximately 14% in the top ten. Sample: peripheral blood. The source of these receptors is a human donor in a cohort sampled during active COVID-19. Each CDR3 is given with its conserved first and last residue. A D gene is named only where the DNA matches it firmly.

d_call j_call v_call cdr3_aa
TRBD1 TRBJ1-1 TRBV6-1 CASSESGGAFF
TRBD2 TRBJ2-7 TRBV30 CACTSGGAYEQYF
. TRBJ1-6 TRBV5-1 CASRFSTGNSPLHF
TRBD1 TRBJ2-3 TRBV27 CASSLGTVREDTQYF
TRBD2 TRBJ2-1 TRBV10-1 CASSAGTSGNNEQFF
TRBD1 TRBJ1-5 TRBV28 CASKTGSNQPQHF
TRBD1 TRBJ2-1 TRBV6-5 CASGRGTGPNEQFF
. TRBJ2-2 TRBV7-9 CASSPRAGELFF
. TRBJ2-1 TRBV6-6 CATMSLSSYNEQFF
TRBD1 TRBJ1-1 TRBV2 CASSADREAGTEAFF
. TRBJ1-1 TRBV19 CASRTRGTGWRTEAFF
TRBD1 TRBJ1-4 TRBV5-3 CARSLVRGATNEKLFF
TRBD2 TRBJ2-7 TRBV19 CASSVSGTTYEQYF
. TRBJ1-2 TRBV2 CASSDPEGGYGYTF
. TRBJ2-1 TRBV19 CASSIGPAGEQFF
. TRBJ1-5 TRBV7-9 CASSLSNQPQHF
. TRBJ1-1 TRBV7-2 CASSTGRNTEAFF
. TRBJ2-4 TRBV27 CASSLSGTGILAKNIQYF
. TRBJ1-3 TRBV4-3 CASSQDFLGSGNTIYF
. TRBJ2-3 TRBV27 CASSLRLPTDTQYF
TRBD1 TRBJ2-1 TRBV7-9 CASRAGTGGVADNNEQFF
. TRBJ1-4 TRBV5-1 CASTARGRGVGEKLFF
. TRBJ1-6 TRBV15 CATSRAGGGHSPLHF
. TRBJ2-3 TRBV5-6 CASSALKLRGLSTDTQYF
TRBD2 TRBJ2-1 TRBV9 CASSPSGVAGEEFF
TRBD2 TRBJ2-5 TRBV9 CASSVGTSGRGTQYF
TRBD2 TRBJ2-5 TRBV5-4 CASSSGRAGETQYF
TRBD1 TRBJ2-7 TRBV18 CASSTGTGAYEQYF
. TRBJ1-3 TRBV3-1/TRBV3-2 CASSQVGASGNTIYF
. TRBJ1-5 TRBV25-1 CASRGREDQPQHF
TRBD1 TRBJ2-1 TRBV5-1 CASSLAPGTGGALNEQFF
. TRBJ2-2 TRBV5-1 CASNVGGYTGELFF
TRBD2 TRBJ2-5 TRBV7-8 CASSPTLAGGHQETQYF
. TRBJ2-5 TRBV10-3 CATSTGGRETQYF
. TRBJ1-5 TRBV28 CASSLTGFNQPQHF
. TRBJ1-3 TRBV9 CASSVSAGVAGNTIYF
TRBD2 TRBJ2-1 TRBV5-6 CASRAGGNEQFF
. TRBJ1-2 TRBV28 CASRLRGAHYGYTF
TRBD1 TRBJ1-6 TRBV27 CASSLGTDNSPLHF
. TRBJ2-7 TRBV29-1 CSARVAVSYEQYF
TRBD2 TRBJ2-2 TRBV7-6 CASSFGLAGPGELFF
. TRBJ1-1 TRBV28 CASSKLQGAEAFF
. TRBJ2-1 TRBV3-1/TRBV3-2 CASSQGGGPRNEQFF
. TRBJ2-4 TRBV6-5 CASGSLGAAKNIQYF
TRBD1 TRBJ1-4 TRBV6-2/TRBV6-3 CASSDPGQGNEKLFF
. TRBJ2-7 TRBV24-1 CATSAEDRNQYF
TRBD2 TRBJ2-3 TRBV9 CASSDESGLADRTDTQYF
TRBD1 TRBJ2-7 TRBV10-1 CASSDTGGLYEQYF
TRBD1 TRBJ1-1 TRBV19 CASSRSGTATHTEAFF
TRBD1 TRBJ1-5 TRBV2 CASSDRTGGHQPQHF
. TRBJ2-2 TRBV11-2 CASSPGFIGELFF
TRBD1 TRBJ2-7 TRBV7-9 CASSSGTGGAGQYF
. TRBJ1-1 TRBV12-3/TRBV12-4 CASSSQGSREAFF
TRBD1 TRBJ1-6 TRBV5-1 CASSPTGLNSPLHF
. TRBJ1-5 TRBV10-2 CASSESRAARPQHF
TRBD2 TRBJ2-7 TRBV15 CATSRVGSGTYEQYF
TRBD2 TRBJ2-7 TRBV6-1 CASSEEWMAWGGSYEQYF
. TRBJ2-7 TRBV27 CASSLKGSYEQYF
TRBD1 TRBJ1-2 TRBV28 CASSSGQGASGYTF